These T cell receptor beta chains were read from a single sample in a study of blood T cell repertoires in COVID-19. Some clones are missing from TCRdb's copy, which holds only in-frame ones; the method was immunoSEQ multiplex PCR. The data show approximately 300,000 clones, with around 87% seen just once and 1% held by the top ten. The sample was peripheral blood. All receptors derive from a man aged 50 to 60 with active or convalescent COVID-19. Both conserved end residues are part of each CDR3. The D gene is left open where the match is weak. Not all rows give a size; the values are once, few, many and, for expanded clones, a class.

j_gene,v_gene,abundance,d_gene,CDR3aa,CDR3nt
TRBJ2-1,TRBV13,-,TRBD2,CASSHSGRSYNEQFF,TGTGCCAGCAGCCATAGCGGGAGGTCCTACAATGAGCAGTTCTTC
TRBJ2-2,TRBV7-8,-,-,CASSSRGELFF,TGTGCCAGCAGCTCCCGGGGGGAGCTGTTTTTT
TRBJ1-2,TRBV6-5,-,-,CASGQGFGYTF,TGTGCCAGCGGGCAGGGGTTTGGCTACACCTTC
TRBJ2-3,TRBV29-1,-,-,CSVEPPGGTDTQYF,TGCAGCGTTGAACCTCCAGGGGGCACAGATACGCAGTATTTT
TRBJ1-2,TRBV7-3,-,TRBD1,CASSPDRGRGYGYTF,TGTGCCAGCAGCCCAGACAGGGGACGGGGCTATGGCTACACCTTC
TRBJ1-1,TRBV28,-,TRBD1,CASSEGQARPNTEAFF,TGTGCCAGCAGTGAGGGACAGGCCCGCCCGAACACTGAAGCTTTCTTT
TRBJ1-5,TRBV21-1,-,-,CASMTGYVQPQHF,TGTGCCAGCATGACAGGTTACGTTCAGCCCCAGCATTTT
TRBJ2-7,TRBV11-1,once,TRBD1,CASSWTGTDEQYF,TGTGCCAGCAGCTGGACAGGAACGGACGAGCAGTACTTC
TRBJ2-3,TRBV28,-,TRBD1,CASSLSRGLADTQYF,TGTGCCAGCAGTTTAAGCAGGGGGCTAGCAGATACGCAGTATTTT
TRBJ1-2,TRBV10-3,-,TRBD1,CAIGQGGSYGYTF,TGTGCCATCGGACAGGGAGGGAGCTATGGCTACACCTTC
TRBJ1-5,TRBV19,-,-,CASSTRRGGNQPQHF,TGTGCCAGTAGTACTCGCAGGGGTGGTAATCAGCCCCAGCATTTT
TRBJ2-3,TRBV2,-,-,CASSPTDFTDTQYF,TGTGCCAGCAGTCCAACAGATTTCACAGATACGCAGTATTTT
TRBJ2-5,TRBV29-1,once,TRBD1,CSAQTGGETQYF,TGCAGCGCTCAGACAGGGGGAGAGACCCAGTACTTC
TRBJ2-2,TRBV5-1,once,TRBD1,CASSPQGGGTGELFF,TGCGCCAGCAGCCCACAGGGGGGAGGCACCGGGGAGCTGTTTTTT